This T cell receptor (beta chain) was sequenced in a study of HIV-infected patients and healthy controls. Study observations and caveats: During therapy, HIV-associated CDR3s fell significantly in frequency, while CMV-associated CDR3s did not change significantly.

Reverse transcription used 450 to 500 ng RNA and constant-region primers for alpha and beta. Separate chain-specific third strand synthesis with multiplexing indices produced the alpha and beta libraries. TCRdb processed the 5' RACE reads anew with MiXCR; each CDR3 protein has one entry. The profile shows about 4,200 distinct CDR3 sequences, about 14% of them singletons. Judged by abundance, this clonotype is medium-sized. The antigen is not known. The repertoire came from unfractionated whole blood and reflected all unsorted peripheral T cells. People with immunomodulatory therapy, recent vaccination or treatment interruptions were not enrolled. The CDR3 has 13 residues. V gave up 6 bases and J gave up 2 bases; unmatched junction bases: 4. Per the germline V gene, CDR1 is DFQATT and CDR2 is SNEGSKA (reference sequence).

The gene calls are TRBV20-1 and TRBJ1-2, with 9 bases aligning to TRBD1. The receptor comes from an adult with HIV infection. Sequencing used blood, obtained before antiretroviral therapy. The chain's CDR3 is CSANDRGNYGYTF. In nucleotides, the CDR3 is TGCAGTGCCAACGACAGGGGGAACTATGGCTACACCTTC.